This T cell receptor (beta chain) was sequenced during a study of blood T cell repertoires in COVID-19. Study as a whole: PBMCs, B-cell-depleted T cells, or T cells were the source of the cDNA or gDNA that made up the material.

Original data processing: Nucleated cell counts were estimated from reference gene primer amplification. Clones were sequenced by immunoSEQ multiplex PCR, and TCRdb holds only the in-frame ones, with some missing. V, J and clone size are those of that table, while D and trimming were read from the DNA. In the table there are about 170,000 clones, about four fifths of which are singletons. The germline V gene encodes CDR1 MDHEN and CDR2 SYDVKM. CDR3 length equals 16 residues. Trimming removed 2 bases from V and 4 bases from J; junction bases left unmatched: 10. The chain carries TRBV28 and TRBJ1-2; 7 bases map to TRBD1. The source material was peripheral blood. This sequence originates from a woman aged 70-85 years who had recovered from COVID-19. The CDR3 coding sequence is TGTGCCAGCAGTTTAGAGGAGGGGGCGGGCTCCTATGGCTACACCTTC. Residues: CASSLEEGAGSYGYTF.